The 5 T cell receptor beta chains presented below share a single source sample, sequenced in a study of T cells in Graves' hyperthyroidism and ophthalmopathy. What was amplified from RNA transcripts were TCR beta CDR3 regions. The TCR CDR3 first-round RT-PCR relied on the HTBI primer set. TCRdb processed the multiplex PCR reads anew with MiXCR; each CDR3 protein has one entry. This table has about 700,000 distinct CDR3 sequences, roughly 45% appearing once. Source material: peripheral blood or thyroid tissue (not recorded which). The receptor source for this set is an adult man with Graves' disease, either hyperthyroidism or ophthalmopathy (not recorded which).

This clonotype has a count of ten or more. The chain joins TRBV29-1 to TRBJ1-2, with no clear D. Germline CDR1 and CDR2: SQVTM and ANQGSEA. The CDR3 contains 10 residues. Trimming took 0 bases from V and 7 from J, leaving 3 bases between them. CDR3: CSVEDVGYTF. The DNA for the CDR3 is TGCAGCGTTGAAGATGTTGGCTACACCTTC.

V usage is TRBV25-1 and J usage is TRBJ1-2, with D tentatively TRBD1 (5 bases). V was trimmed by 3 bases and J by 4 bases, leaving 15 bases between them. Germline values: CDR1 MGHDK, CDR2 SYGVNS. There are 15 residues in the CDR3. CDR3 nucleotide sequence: TGTGCCAGCAGTGACGTCGGCGGGGGGACCTATGGCTACACCTTC. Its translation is CASSDVGGGTYGYTF.

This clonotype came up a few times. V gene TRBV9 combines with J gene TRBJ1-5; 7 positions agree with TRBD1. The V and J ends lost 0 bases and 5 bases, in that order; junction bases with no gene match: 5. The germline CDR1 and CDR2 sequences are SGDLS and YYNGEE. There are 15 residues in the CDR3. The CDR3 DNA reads TGTGCCAGCAGCGTAGGAGGACAGGACTATCAGCCCCAGCATTTT. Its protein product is CASSVGGQDYQPQHF.

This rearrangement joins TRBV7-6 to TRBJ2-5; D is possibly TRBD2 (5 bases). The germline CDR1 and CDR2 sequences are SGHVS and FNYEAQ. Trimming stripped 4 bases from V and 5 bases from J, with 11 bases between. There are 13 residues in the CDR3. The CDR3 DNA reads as TGTGCCAGCAGCTGGGAGCTGGAGGAGACCCAGTACTTC. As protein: CASSWELEETQYF.

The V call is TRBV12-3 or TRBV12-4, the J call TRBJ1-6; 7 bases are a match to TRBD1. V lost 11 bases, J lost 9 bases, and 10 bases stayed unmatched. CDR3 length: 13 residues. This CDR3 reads CAVQTGFGSPLHF. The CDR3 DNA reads TGTGCCGTTCAGACAGGGTTCGGTTCACCCCTCCACTTT.